The clone carrying this T cell receptor (beta chain) was found a few times. The sample belongs to a study of CD4 T cell repertoires in COVID-19. This CDR3 region has 19 residues. Trimming cost V 4 bases and J 1 base, with 20 bases left between them. Germline assignment: CDR1 MNHNS and CDR2 SASEGT. The data were produced by immunoSEQ multiplex PCR, yet TCRdb's version contains in-frame clones alone and is incomplete. The sample carries approximately 75,000 clones, 80% to 90% recorded once. The sample consisted of CD4+ T cells from peripheral blood, taken after recovery from COVID-19. The receptor comes from a human donor who had COVID-19. The rearrangement joins TRBV6-1 to TRBJ2-6, with D perhaps matching TRBD2 (7 bases). CDR3 in DNA: TGTGCCAGCAGTGGAGGGGCGGGGGCAAGCAGATCTGGGGCCAACGTCCTGACTTTC. Amino acid sequence: CASSGGAGASRSGANVLTF.